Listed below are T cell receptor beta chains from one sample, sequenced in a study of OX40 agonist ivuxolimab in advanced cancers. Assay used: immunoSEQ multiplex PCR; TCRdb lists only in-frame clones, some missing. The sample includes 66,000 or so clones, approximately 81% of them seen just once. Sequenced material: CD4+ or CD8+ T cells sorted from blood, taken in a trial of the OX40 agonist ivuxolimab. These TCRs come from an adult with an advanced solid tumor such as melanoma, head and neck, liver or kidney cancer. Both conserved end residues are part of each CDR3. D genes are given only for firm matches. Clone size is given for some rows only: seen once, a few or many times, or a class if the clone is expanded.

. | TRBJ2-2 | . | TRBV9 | TGTGCCAGCATGGGGCGCCCCACCGGGGAGCTGTTTTTT | CASMGRPTGELFF
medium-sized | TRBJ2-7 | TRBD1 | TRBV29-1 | TGCAGCGTGAGGGGACAGGTAGACGAGCAGTACTTC | CSVRGQVDEQYF
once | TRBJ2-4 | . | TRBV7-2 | TGTGCCAGCAGCTTAGAATCCCCATCCACTACTAACATTCAGTACTTC | CASSLESPSTTNIQYF
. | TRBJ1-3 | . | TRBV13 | TGTGCCAGCACCCTTGAACAGGGAATCGGAAACACCATATATTTT | CASTLEQGIGNTIYF
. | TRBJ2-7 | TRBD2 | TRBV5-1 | TGCGCCAGCAGCTATAGCGGGAGCACCTACGAGCAGTACTTC | CASSYSGSTYEQYF
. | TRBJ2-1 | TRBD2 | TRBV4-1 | TGCGCCAGCAGCCAAGGGGGACTAGCGGGAGTTAAAAATGAGCAGTTCTTC | CASSQGGLAGVKNEQFF
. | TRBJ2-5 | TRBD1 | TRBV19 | TGTGCCAGTAGTACTGGAGGACAGGGAGGAGAGACCCAGTACTTC | CASSTGGQGGETQYF
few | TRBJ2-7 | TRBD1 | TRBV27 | TGTGCCAGCAGTTTAAGGCAGGGGGCCGAGCAGTACTTC | CASSLRQGAEQYF
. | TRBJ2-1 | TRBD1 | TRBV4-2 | TGTGCCAGCAGCCCAGGACAGGGTTGGTCCAATGAGCAGTTCTTC | CASSPGQGWSNEQFF
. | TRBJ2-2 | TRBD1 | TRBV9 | TGTGCCAGCAGCGTAGATGCAGGGGGACCCGGGGAGCTGTTTTTT | CASSVDAGGPGELFF
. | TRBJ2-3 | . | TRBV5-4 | TGTGCCAGCAGCTCGAACAGGGGAGGTGGCACAGATACGCAGTATTTT | CASSSNRGGGTDTQYF